Listed here are 22 T cell receptor beta chains from one sample, sequenced in a study of T cells in Graves' hyperthyroidism and ophthalmopathy. Using RNA transcripts as the source, TCR beta CDR3 regions were amplified. HTBI primers were employed in a first-round RT-PCR of the TCR CDR3. MiXCR, applied by TCRdb to the multiplex PCR reads, yields one record per CDR3 protein. The sample holds some 350,000 distinct CDR3 sequences, approximately 14% seen once. The sequencing input was blood. These receptors came from a woman aged 18-29 years with Graves' hyperthyroidism that later progressed to Graves' ophthalmopathy.

CDR3 protein: CASSPEGGSYNEQFF. The CDR3 DNA is TGTGCCAGCAGCCCAGAGGGGGGCTCCTACAATGAGCAGTTCTTC. The V gene is TRBV28, the J gene TRBJ2-1; D possibly uses TRBD1 or TRBD2 (6 bases each). The CDR3 runs 15 residues. V lost 6 bases to trimming and J lost 0 bases, with 12 bases between them. CDR1 and CDR2 from the germline V gene are MDHEN and SYDVKM.

This clonotype was recorded many times. V is TRBV2 and J is TRBJ2-1; a weak D match, TRBD2 (5 bases). CDR3 length: 13 residues. With 3 bases removed from V and 6 bases from J, the gap between germline ends came to 9 bases. Germline CDR1 SNHLY, CDR2 FYNNEI. The CDR3 nucleotides read TGTGCCAGCAGTGATGGACGGGGCAATGAGCAGTTCTTC. This translates into CASSDGRGNEQFF.

The CDR3 reads CASSPGTASNEQFF. DNA for the CDR3: TGTGCCAGCAGCCCCGGGACCGCCTCCAATGAGCAGTTCTTC. The V call is TRBV6-2 or TRBV6-3, the J call TRBJ2-1; D is possibly TRBD1 or TRBD2 (5 bases each). CDR3 length: 14 residues. V was shortened by 6 bases and J by 6 bases, with 15 bases between the two germline ends. The germline gives CDR1 MNHEY, CDR2 SVGEGT.

This clonotype was recorded at least ten times. The rearrangement uses TRBV11-2 and TRBJ1-2; D may be TRBD1 (6 bases). Trimming removed 4 bases at V and 0 bases at J, with 18 bases between. The CDR3 is 17 amino acids. Germline CDR1 and CDR2: SGHAT and FQNNGV. The CDR3 nucleotides are TGTGCCAGCAGCTCCATCGGGGGGGCAGTAGCTAACTATGGCTACACCTTC. Translated, it gives CASSSIGGAVANYGYTF.

CDR3 loop: CSAWTGQQNSPLHF. In DNA form, the CDR3 reads TGCAGTGCGTGGACGGGACAGCAAAATTCACCCCTCCACTTT. V and J are TRBV20-1 and TRBJ1-6, with 7 positions matching TRBD1. This CDR3 contains 14 residues. V lost 6 bases to trimming and J lost 7 bases; unmatched junction nucleotides: 9. Germline CDR1 is DFQATT and CDR2 is SNEGSKA (reference sequence).

This clonotype was detected many times. The V call is TRBV6-1, the J call TRBJ2-7; no definite D call. From germline, CDR1 is MNHNS and CDR2 SASEGT. Trimming stripped 5 bases from V and 4 bases from J, with 18 bases between. This CDR3 has 15 amino acids. The CDR3 protein is CASSPTIRAGYEQYF. CDR3 in DNA: TGTGCCAGCAGTCCAACCATTAGAGCTGGGTACGAGCAGTACTTC.

This clonotype came up many times. The chain recombines TRBV28 with TRBJ2-5; 9 nucleotides match TRBD2. CDR1 and CDR2 from the germline V gene are MDHEN and SYDVKM. Unmatched junction bases numbered 16, after V lost 4 bases and J lost 4 bases. The CDR3 contains 18 residues. CDR3 region: CASSWGGKLAGVRETQYF. The DNA for the CDR3 is TGTGCCAGCAGTTGGGGGGGCAAACTAGCGGGCGTAAGAGAGACCCAGTACTTC.

V usage is TRBV5-1 and J usage is TRBJ2-2; D call uncertain. CDR1 is SGHRS and CDR2 is YFSETQ in the germline V gene. The V end was cut by 7 bases, the J end by 3 bases, with 10 bases between. The CDR3 contains 13 residues. The CDR3 sequence: CASWGTHTGELFF. As DNA, the CDR3 is TGCGCCAGCTGGGGAACTCACACCGGGGAGCTGTTTTTT.

Many counts were recorded for this clonotype. V usage is TRBV30 and J usage is TRBJ1-1; 7 bases are a match to TRBD1. Germline V CDR1 and CDR2: GTSNPN, SVGIG (reference sequence). The CDR3 contains 13 residues. V shed 4 bases, J shed 4 bases, and the junction held 6 bases outside the gene matches. The CDR3 DNA reads TGTGCCTGGATACAGGGGCGGATCACTGAAGCTTTCTTT. Translated: CAWIQGRITEAFF.

The chain links TRBV6-1 to TRBJ2-2, with TRBD2 matching 13 bases. The germline V gene has CDR1 MNHNS and CDR2 SASEGT. The CDR3 extends over 19 amino acids. Losses at the gene ends were 1 base for V and 4 bases for J; bases not matched to a gene: 9. The chain's CDR3 is CASSEEWVRLAGGTGELFF. Written as DNA, the CDR3 is TGTGCCAGCAGTGAAGAGTGGGTCCGACTAGCGGGAGGCACCGGGGAGCTGTTTTTT.

The V call is TRBV7-9, the J call TRBJ2-7; 7 nucleotides agree with TRBD2. The CDR3 runs 14 residues. The germline CDR1 and CDR2 sequences are SEHNR and FQNEAQ (reference sequence). V trimming: 6 bases; J trimming: 2 bases; junction bases outside the gene matches: 7. CDR3 loop: CASRGGPGPYEQYF. The CDR3 DNA reads TGTGCCAGCAGGGGAGGGCCAGGTCCCTACGAGCAGTACTTC.

This clonotype was recorded at least ten times. J is TRBJ2-2 and V is TRBV6-1, with D maybe TRBD1 (5 bases). CDR3 length equals 16 residues. CDR1 and CDR2 from the germline V gene are MNHNS and SASEGT. V dropped 2 bases and J dropped 1 base, with 11 bases sitting between them. CDR3 nucleotide sequence: TGTGCCAGCAGTGAATGGGGCAGGAAGAACACCGGGGAGCTGTTTTTT. Translating gives CASSEWGRKNTGELFF.

The chain combines TRBV12-3 or TRBV12-4 with TRBJ1-1; possibly TRBD1 for D (5 bases). CDR3 size: 12 residues. Trimming took off 2 bases at V and 11 bases at J, with 12 bases between the two ends. The CDR3 bases are TGTGCCAGCAGTTTACAGGGTTCGCAGGCTTTCTTT. As protein: CASSLQGSQAFF.

This clonotype appeared a few times. This rearrangement joins TRBV28 to TRBJ2-7; D call uncertain. Germline V gene data show CDR1 as MDHEN and CDR2 as SYDVKM. Trimming stripped 5 bases from V and 0 bases from J, with 14 bases between. There are 15 residues in the CDR3. In nucleotides, the CDR3 is TGTGCCAGCAGTCCTGCAGTGGAATTCTCCTACGAGCAGTACTTC. It yields the protein CASSPAVEFSYEQYF.

Comments on this clonotype: A much larger clone differs from this one at a single base, so this may be a read error. The V and J genes are TRBV7-2 and TRBJ2-5; 8 nucleotides align to TRBD2. The CDR3 length is 14 residues. Germline V CDR1 and CDR2: SGHTA, FQGNSA. The DNA for the CDR3 is TGTGCCTGCAGCCCCAGCCCGGGACTAGGCGACCAGTACTTC. This translates into CACSPSPGLGDQYF.

V gene TRBV15 combines with J gene TRBJ1-1; 9 bases line up with TRBD1. The CDR3 loop spans 15 amino acids. V lost 1 base to trimming and J lost 5 bases; unmatched junction nucleotides: 5. Per the germline V gene, CDR1 is LNHNV and CDR2 is YYDKDF (reference sequence). The CDR3 coding sequence is TGTGCCACCAGCAGAGGACGACAGGGGGGTACTGAAGCTTTCTTT. Amino acids: CATSRGRQGGTEAFF.

J is TRBJ2-7 and V is TRBV20-1; 13 bases are shared with TRBD2. The trim removed 4 bases at V and 4 bases at J, leaving 7 bases unmatched. The length of the CDR3 is 15 residues. Germline lookup yields CDR1 DFQATT and CDR2 SNEGSKA (reference sequence). This CDR3 reads CSAKRTSGSPYEQYF. Written as DNA, the CDR3 is TGCAGTGCTAAGAGGACTAGCGGGAGCCCTTACGAGCAGTACTTC.

This clonotype was counted ten times or more. V usage is TRBV7-2 and J usage is TRBJ2-7; 11 bases align to TRBD2. The junction had 7 bases not matched to a gene; V was cut back by 5 bases and J by 7 bases. Per germline, CDR1 SGHTA and CDR2 FQGNSA. This CDR3 is built from 14 residues. Here the CDR3 reads CASSTGLAGVEQYF. The CDR3 DNA reads TGTGCCAGCAGCACTGGACTAGCGGGTGTTGAGCAGTACTTC.

In this sample, this clonotype turned up many times. The chain couples TRBV13 to TRBJ2-7; D not resolved. V lost 2 bases and J lost 1, with 3 bases in between. Germline V gene lookup returns CDR1 PRHDT and CDR2 FYEKMQ (reference sequence). This CDR3 region has 12 residues. The CDR3 protein is CASSLLSYEQYF. CDR3 sequence (DNA): TGTGCCAGCAGCTTATTGTCCTACGAGCAGTACTTC.

V usage is TRBV3-1 and J usage is TRBJ2-2, with D unresolved. Trimming removed 0 bases from V and 0 bases from J, with 11 bases in between. The CDR3 is made up of 17 amino acids. Germline V gives CDR1 LGHDT, CDR2 YNNKEL (reference sequence). CDR3: CASSQDVVRTNTGELFF. Here the CDR3 DNA reads TGTGCCAGCAGCCAAGATGTGGTTAGAACGAACACCGGGGAGCTGTTTTTT. Full variable domain (missing parts from reference TRBV3-1 and TRBJ2-2): DTAVSQTPKYLVTQMGNDKSIKCEQNLGHDTMYWYKQDSKKFLKIMFSYNNKELIINETVPNRFSPKSPDKAHLNLHINSLELGDSAVYFCASSQDVVRTNTGELFFGEGSRLTVL.

This clonotype showed up just once. The chain links TRBV19 to TRBJ1-5, with D possibly TRBD1 on 6 matching bases. Germline assignment: CDR1 LNHDA and CDR2 SQIVND (reference sequence). The CDR3 has 15 amino acids. The V and J ends lost 4 bases and 2 bases respectively, with 12 bases between them. The CDR3 DNA is TGTGCCAGTAGTAAGGGGGGAAATGGCAATCAGCCCCAGCATTTT. Amino acid sequence: CASSKGGNGNQPQHF. Drawing the rest from reference TRBV19 and TRBJ1-5, the complete variable domain is DGGITQSPKYLFRKEGQNVTLSCEQNLNHDAMYWYRQDPGQGLRLIYYSQIVNDFQKGDIAEGYSVSREKKESFPLTVTSAQKNPTAFYLCASSKGGNGNQPQHFGDGTRLSIL.

This clonotype was found many times. The chain is built from TRBV6-2 or TRBV6-3 and TRBJ2-3, with 7 bases fitting TRBD2. Unmatched junction bases numbered 10, after V lost 2 bases and J lost 2 bases. The CDR3 contains 17 residues. The germline CDR1 and CDR2 sequences are MNHEY and SVGEGT. The CDR3 is CASSYGILADFTDTQYF. The CDR3 DNA is TGTGCCAGCAGTTACGGGATCCTAGCGGACTTCACAGATACGCAGTATTTT.